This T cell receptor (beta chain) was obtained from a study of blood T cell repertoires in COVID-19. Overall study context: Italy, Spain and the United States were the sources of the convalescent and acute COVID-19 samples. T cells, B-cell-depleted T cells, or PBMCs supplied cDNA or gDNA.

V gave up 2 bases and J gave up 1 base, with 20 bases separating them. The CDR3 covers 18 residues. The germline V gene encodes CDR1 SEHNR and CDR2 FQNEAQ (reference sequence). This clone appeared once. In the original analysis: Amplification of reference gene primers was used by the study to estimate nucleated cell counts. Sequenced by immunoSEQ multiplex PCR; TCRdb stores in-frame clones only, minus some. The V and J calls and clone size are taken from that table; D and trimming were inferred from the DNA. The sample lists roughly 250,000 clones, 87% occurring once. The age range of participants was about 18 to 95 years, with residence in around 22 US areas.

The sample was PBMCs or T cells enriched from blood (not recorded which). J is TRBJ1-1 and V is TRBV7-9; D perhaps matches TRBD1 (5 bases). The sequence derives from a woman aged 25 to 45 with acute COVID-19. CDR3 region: CASSLRLGGELRNTEAFF. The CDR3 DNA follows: TGTGCCAGCAGCTTAAGGTTGGGGGGAGAACTTCGGAACACTGAAGCTTTCTTT.